The clone carrying this T cell receptor (beta chain) occurred many times. The antigen is unknown. A read error may account for a junction end that differs from germline. Time point here: newly diagnosed GD, antithyroid drugs for less than 3 months. Following extraction of RNA from PBMCs, that RNA was used to make the TCR library. It was by American Thyroid Association guidelines that Graves' disease was diagnosed. HTBI primers from iRepertoire and Arm-PCR of CDR3 regions yielded the TCR beta libraries. From the multiplex PCR reads, TCRdb called clonotypes with MiXCR, one entry per CDR3 protein. Counted here are approximately 400,000 distinct CDR3 sequences, 15% occurring once; the ten biggest clones make up 15% to 20%. The sample comes from a study of regulatory T cells in long-lasting Graves disease. General observations from the study: TRBV28, TRBJ1-2 and TRBJ2-5 emerged as the favored segments in persistent disease.

CDR1 and CDR2 from the germline V gene are SGHRS and YFSETQ. The CDR3 spans 13 residues. The data also belong to a second study, concerning T cells in Graves' hyperthyroidism and ophthalmopathy. That investigation notes: HTBI primers were employed in a first-round RT-PCR of the TCR CDR3.

Sequences were derived from peripheral blood mononuclear cells (PBMCs), sampled at new diagnosis, from a patient treated with antithyroid drugs. The receptor comes from a woman aged 25 to 39 with Graves disease. The V and J genes are TRBV5-1 and TRBJ2-1; 9 bases line up with TRBD1. The CDR3 region is CASSPMNGQGNRF. In nucleotides, the CDR3 is TGCGCCAGCAGCCCAATGAACGGACAGGGGAATAGGTTC.